Below, 4 T cell receptor beta chains from the same sample are listed, as sequenced in a study of blood T cells in healthy people across ages. Primed by a sample-barcoded 5' primer and a J-beta primer mix, a second PCR proceeded for about 6 to 11 cycles. TCRdb recomputed calls from the 5' RACE reads with MiXCR, one row per CDR3 protein. The repertoire consists of 1.5 million to 1.8 million distinct CDR3 sequences, with about 45% occurring once and the leading ten covering about 4%. The material sequenced was blood. The origin of the receptors is a woman between 18 and 29 years old in good health.

For this clonotype: The junction does not match germline at one end; this may be a read error. The V gene is TRBV7-7, the J gene TRBJ2-1, with TRBD2 as a possible D gene (6 bases). The CDR3 consists of 14 residues. Germline CDR1 SSHAT, CDR2 FNYEAQ (reference sequence). The CDR3 nucleotides read TGTGCTAGCAGCTTAGTGGGTTTGGAGGGTGAGCAGTTCTTC. Its protein is CASSLVGLEGEQFF. The full variable domain, rest sourced from reference TRBV7-7 and TRBJ2-1, is GAGVSQSPRYKVTKRGQDVTLRCDPISSHATLYWYQQALGQGPEFLTYFNYEAQPDKSGLPSDRFSAERPEGSISTLTIQRTEQRDSAMYRCASSLVGLEGEQFFGPGTRLTVL.

The CDR3 loop is CASSLEVTPDTQYF. The CDR3 coding sequence is TGCGCCAGCAGCTTGGAGGTAACCCCAGATACGCAGTATTTT. The J gene is TRBJ2-3, the V gene TRBV5-1; unclear D gene. The CDR3 spans 14 residues. The V end was cut by 0 bases, the J end by 4 bases, with 9 bases between. Germline CDR1 and CDR2: SGHRS and YFSETQ.

The rearrangement uses TRBV7-9 and TRBJ2-1; maybe TRBD2 (6 bases). The CDR3 is made up of 14 amino acids. The V end was cut by 3 bases, the J end by 10 bases, with 16 bases between. Germline V CDR1 and CDR2: SEHNR, FQNEAQ (reference sequence). The CDR3 loop is CASSLTGTPWEQFF. CDR3 bases: TGTGCCAGCAGCTTGACTGGGACTCCGTGGGAGCAGTTCTTC.

V and J are TRBV6-6 and TRBJ1-4; weak D call: TRBD1 (5 bases). Germline V gene sequence: CDR1 MNHNY, CDR2 SVGAGI (reference sequence). Trimming took 8 bases from V and 7 from J, leaving 11 bases between them. CDR3 length: 12 residues. In DNA, the CDR3 is TGTGCCAGCGGGCAGGGCATTGAAAAACTGTTTTTT. The encoded protein is CASGQGIEKLFF.